This T cell receptor (beta chain) was identified in a study of shared clonotypes between healthy human individuals. The assay was immunoSEQ multiplex PCR, and TCRdb's table has in-frame clones only and misses some. The sample includes some 2,400,000 clones, 90% to 96% of them seen just once. This clone was seen a single time. Sequenced: naive CD4+ T cells sorted from blood. This sample's subset: CD45RA+ positively selected. This TCR came from a man between 18 and 35 years old in good health.

For the CDR3, the DNA is TGTGCCAGCAGGGGGACAGGGACGGGCAATCAGCCCCAGCATTTT. It specifies CASRGTGTGNQPQHF. This rearrangement joins TRBV6-1 to TRBJ1-5, with 9 bases that match TRBD1. CDR1 and CDR2 (germline): MNHNS, SASEGT. The CDR3 length is 15 residues. V lost 6 bases, J lost 2 bases, and 5 bases stayed unmatched.